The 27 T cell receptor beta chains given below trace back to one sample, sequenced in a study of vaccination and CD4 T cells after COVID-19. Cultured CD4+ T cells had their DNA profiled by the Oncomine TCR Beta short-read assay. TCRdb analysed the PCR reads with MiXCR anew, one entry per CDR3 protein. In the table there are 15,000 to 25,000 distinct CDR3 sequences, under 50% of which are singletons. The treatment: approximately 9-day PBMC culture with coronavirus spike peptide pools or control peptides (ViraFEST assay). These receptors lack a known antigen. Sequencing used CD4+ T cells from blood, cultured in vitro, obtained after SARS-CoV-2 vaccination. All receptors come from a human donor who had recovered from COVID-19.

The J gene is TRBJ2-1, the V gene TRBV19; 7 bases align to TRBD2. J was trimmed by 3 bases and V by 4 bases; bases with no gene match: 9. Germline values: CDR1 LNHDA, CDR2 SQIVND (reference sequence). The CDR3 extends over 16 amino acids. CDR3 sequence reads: CASSTLRASGYNEQFF. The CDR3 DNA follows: TGTGCCAGTAGTACCCTCAGGGCTAGCGGCTACAATGAGCAGTTCTTC.

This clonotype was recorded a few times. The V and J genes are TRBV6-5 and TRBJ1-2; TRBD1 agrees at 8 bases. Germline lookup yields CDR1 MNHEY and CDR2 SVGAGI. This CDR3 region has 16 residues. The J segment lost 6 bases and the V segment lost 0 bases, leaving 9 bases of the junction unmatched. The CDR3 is CASSYSRQGYNDGYTF. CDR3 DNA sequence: TGTGCCAGCAGTTACTCCAGACAGGGGTATAATGATGGCTACACCTTC.

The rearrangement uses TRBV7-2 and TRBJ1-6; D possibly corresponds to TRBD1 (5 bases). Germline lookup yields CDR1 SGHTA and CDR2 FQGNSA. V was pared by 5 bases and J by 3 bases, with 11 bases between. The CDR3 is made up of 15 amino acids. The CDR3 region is CASSPRDLYNSPLHF. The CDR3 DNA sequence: TGTGCCAGCAGCCCAAGGGACCTCTATAATTCACCCCTCCACTTT.

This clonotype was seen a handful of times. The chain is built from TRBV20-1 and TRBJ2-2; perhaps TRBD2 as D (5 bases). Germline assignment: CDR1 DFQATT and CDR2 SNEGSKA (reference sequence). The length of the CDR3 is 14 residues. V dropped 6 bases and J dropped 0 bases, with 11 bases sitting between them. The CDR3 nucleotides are TGCAGTGCGGCGCGGGCGACGAACACCGGGGAGCTGTTTTTT. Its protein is CSAARATNTGELFF.

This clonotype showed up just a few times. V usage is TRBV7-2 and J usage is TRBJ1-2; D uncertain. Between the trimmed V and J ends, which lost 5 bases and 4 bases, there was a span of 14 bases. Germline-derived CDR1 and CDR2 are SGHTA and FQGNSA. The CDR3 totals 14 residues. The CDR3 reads CASSHREGGYGYTF. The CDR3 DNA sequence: TGTGCCAGCAGCCATAGAGAGGGTGGCTATGGCTACACCTTC.

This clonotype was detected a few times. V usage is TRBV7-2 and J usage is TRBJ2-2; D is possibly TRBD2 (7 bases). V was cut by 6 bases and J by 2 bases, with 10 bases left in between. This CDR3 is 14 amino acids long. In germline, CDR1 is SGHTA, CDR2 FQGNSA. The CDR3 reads CASRAGANTGELFF. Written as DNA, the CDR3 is TGTGCCAGCAGGGCGGGGGCAAACACCGGGGAGCTGTTTTTT.

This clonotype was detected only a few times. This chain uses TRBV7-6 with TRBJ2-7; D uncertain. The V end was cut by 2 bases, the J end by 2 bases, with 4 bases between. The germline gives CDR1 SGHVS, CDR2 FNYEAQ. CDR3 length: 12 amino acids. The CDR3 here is CASSLSPYEQYF. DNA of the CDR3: TGTGCCAGCAGCTTAAGCCCCTACGAGCAGTACTTC.

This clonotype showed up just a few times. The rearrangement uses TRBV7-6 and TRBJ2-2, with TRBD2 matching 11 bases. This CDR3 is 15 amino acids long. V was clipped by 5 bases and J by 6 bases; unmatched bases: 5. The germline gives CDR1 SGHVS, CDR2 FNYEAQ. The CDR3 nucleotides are TGTGCCAGCAGCCACACTAGCGGGAGCGCCGGGGAGCTGTTTTTT. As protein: CASSHTSGSAGELFF.

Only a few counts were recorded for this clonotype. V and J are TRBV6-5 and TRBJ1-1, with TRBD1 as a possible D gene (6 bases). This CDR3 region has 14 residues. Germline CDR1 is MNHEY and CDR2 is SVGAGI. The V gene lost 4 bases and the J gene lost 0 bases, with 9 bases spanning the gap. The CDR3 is CASSLDRVNTEAFF. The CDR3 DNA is TGTGCCAGCAGTTTGGACAGAGTGAACACTGAAGCTTTCTTT.

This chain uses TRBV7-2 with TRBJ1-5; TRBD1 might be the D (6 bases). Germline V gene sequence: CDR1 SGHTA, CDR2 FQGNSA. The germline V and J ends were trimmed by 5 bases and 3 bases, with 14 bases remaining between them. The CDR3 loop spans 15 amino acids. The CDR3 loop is CASSQRGTSNQPQHF. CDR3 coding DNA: TGTGCCAGCAGCCAGAGGGGGACATCCAATCAGCCCCAGCATTTT.

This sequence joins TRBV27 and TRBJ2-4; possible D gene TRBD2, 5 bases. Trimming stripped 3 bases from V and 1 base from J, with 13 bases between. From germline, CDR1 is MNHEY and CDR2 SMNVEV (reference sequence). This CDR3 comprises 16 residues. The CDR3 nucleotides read TGTGCCAGCAGTTTCGGAGGAAATAGGGCCAAAAACATTCAGTACTTC. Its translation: CASSFGGNRAKNIQYF.

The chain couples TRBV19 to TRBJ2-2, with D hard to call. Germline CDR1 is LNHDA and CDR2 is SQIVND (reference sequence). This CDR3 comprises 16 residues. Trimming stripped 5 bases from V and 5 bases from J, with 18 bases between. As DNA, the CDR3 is TGTGCCAGTAGTTCTCGACATCAGGAACGAACCGGGGAGCTGTTTTTT. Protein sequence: CASSSRHQERTGELFF.

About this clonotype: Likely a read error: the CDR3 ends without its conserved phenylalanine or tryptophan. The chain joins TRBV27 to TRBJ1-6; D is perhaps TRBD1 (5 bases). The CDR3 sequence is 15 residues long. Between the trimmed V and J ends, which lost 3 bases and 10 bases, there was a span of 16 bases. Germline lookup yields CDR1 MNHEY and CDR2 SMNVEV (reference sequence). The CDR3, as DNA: TGTGCCAGCAGTTTTGCGGGGAATGGGGGATCACCCCTCCACCTT. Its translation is CASSFAGNGGSPLHL.

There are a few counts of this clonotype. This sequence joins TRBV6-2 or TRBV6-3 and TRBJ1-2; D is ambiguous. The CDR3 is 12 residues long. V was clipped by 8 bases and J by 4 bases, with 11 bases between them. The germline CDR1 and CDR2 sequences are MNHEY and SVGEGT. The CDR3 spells CASSILSYGYTF. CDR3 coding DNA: TGTGCCAGCTCAATTTTATCCTATGGCTACACCTTC.

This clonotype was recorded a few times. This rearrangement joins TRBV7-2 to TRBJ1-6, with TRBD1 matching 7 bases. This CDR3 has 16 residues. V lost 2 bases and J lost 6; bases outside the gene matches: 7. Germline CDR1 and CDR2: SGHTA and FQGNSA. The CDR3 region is CASSLSTGMVNSPLHF. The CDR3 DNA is TGTGCCAGCAGCTTATCGACAGGGATGGTTAATTCACCCCTCCACTTT.

The CDR3 here is CASSSLNRQGSNTEAFF. CDR3 nucleotides: TGTGCCAGCAGCTCCCTTAATCGACAGGGGTCGAACACTGAAGCTTTCTTT. The chain combines TRBV11-3 with TRBJ1-1; 8 bases match TRBD1. Germline lookup yields CDR1 SGHNT and CDR2 YENEEA. The trim removed 4 bases at V and 1 base at J, leaving 11 bases unmatched. The length of the CDR3 is 17 residues.

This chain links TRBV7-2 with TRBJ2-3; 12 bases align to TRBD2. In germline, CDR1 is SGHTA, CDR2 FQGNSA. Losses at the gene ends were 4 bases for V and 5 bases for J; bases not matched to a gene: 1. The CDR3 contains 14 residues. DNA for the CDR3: TGTGCCAGCAGCTCGGGACTAGCGGGAGATACGCAGTATTTT. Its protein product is CASSSGLAGDTQYF.

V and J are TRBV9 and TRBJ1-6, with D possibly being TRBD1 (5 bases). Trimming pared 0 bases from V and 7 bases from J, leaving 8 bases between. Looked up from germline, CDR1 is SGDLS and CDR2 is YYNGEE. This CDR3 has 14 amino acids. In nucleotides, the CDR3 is TGTGCCAGCAGCGTAGAAACAGGCAATTCACCCCTCCACTTT. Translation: CASSVETGNSPLHF.

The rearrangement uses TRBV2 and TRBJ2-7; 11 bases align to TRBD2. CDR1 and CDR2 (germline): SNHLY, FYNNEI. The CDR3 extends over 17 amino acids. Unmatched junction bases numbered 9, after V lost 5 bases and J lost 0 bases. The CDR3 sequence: CASSSATSGMISYEQYF. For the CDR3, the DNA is TGTGCCAGCAGTTCAGCGACTAGCGGGATGATCTCCTACGAGCAGTACTTC.

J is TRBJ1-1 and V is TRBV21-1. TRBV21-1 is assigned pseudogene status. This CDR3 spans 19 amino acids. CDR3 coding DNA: TGTGCCAGCAGCAAAGCGCTAAATCATGGACGGATGATGAACACTGAAGCTTTCTTT. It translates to CASSKALNHGRMMNTEAFF.

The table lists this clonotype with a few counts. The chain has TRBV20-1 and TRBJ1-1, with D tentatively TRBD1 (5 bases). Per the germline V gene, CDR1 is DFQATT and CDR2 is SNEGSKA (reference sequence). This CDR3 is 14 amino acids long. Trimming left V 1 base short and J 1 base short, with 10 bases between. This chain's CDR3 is CSARVGRANTEAFF. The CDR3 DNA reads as TGCAGTGCTAGAGTTGGCAGGGCGAACACTGAAGCTTTCTTT.

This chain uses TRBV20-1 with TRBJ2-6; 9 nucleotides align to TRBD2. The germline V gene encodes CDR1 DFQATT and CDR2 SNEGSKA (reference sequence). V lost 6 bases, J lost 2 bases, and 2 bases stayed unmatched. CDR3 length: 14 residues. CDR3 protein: CSAAGGAGANVLTF. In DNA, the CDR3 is TGCAGTGCCGCGGGAGGGGCTGGGGCCAACGTCCTGACTTTC.

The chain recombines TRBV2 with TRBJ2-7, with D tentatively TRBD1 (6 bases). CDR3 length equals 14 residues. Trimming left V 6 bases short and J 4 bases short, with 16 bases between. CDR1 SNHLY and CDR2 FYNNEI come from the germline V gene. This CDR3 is CASSPQGVLYEQYF. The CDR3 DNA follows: TGTGCCAGCAGCCCACAGGGCGTTCTTTACGAGCAGTACTTC. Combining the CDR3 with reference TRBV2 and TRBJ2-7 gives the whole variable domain EPEVTQTPSHQVTQMGQEVILRCVPISNHLYFYWYRQILGQKVEFLVSFYNNEISEKSEIFDDQFSVERPDGSNFTLKIRSTKLEDSAMYFCASSPQGVLYEQYFGPGTRLTVT.

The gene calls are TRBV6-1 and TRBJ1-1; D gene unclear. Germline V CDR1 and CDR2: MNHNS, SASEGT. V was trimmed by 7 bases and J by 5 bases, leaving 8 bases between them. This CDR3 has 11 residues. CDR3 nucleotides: TGTGCCAGCATTAGAGGGACTGAAGCTTTCTTT. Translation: CASIRGTEAFF.

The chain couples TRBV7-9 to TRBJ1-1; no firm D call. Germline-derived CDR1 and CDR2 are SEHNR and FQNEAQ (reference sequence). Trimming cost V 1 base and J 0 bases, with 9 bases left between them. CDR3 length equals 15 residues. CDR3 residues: CASSLDGRLNTEAFF. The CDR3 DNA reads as TGTGCCAGCAGCTTAGATGGCCGACTGAACACTGAAGCTTTCTTT.

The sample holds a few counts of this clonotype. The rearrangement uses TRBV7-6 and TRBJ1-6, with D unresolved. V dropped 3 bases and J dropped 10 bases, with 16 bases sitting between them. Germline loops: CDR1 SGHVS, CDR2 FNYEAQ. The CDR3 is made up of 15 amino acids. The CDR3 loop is CASSFSAGNGSPLHF. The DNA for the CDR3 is TGTGCCAGCAGCTTCTCGGCGGGGAACGGGTCACCCCTCCACTTT.

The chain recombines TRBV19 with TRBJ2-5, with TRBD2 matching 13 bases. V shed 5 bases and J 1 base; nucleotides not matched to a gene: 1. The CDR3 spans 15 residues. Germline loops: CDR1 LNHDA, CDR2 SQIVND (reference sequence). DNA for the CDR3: TGTGCCAGTAGTCGGACTAGCGGGGGCCAAGAGACCCAGTACTTC. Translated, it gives CASSRTSGGQETQYF.